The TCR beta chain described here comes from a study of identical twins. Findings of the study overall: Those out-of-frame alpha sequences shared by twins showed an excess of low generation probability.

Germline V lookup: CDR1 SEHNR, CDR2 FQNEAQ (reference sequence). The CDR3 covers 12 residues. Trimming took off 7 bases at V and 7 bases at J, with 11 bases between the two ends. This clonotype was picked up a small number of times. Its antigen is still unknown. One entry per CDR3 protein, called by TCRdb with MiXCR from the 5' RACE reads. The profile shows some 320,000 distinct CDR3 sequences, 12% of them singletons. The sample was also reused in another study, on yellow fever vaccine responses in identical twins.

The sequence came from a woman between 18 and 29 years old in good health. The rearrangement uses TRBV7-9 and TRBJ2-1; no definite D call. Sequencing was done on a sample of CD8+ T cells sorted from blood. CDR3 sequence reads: CASKEARNEQFF. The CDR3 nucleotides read TGTGCCAGCAAGGAAGCCCGGAATGAGCAGTTCTTC.